One and the same sample provided the 27 T cell receptor beta chains below, sequenced in a study of T cell changes during pregnancy in multiple sclerosis. Using immunoSEQ multiplex PCR, the repertoire was profiled, and TCRdb retains in-frame clones only, with some absent. The sample lists approximately 88,000 clones; 85% to 95% were seen once. Sequencing was performed on peripheral blood, taken in the first trimester of pregnancy. The source is a female donor with multiple sclerosis, enrolled in a pregnancy study.

This chain uses TRBV14 with TRBJ1-2; TRBD1 matches at 7 bases. This CDR3 is 19 amino acids long. The J segment lost 4 bases and the V segment lost 0 bases, leaving 17 bases of the junction unmatched. The germline gives CDR1 SGHDN, CDR2 FVKESK. The CDR3 DNA follows: TGTGCCAGCAGCCAAGACGGGAGGGACCGTACAGGGGCCCGCTATGGCTACACCTTC. It encodes CASSQDGRDRTGARYGYTF.

The V gene is TRBV11-2, the J gene TRBJ1-1, with no clear D. From germline, CDR1 is SGHAT and CDR2 FQNNGV. This CDR3 region has 13 residues. Trimming took 5 bases from V and 2 from J, leaving 9 bases between them. CDR3 sequence reads: CASSPYFNTEAFF. The CDR3, as DNA: TGTGCCAGCAGCCCCTATTTTAACACTGAAGCTTTCTTT.

The V call is TRBV28, the J call TRBJ2-7; D may be TRBD2 (6 bases). The CDR3 spans 16 residues. Trimming left V 3 bases short and J 2 bases short, with 17 bases between. The V gene's germline CDR1 is MDHEN and CDR2 SYDVKM. In DNA, the CDR3 is TGTGCCAGCAGTTTCCCTTTAGCGGACTCTACCTACGAGCAGTACTTC. Amino acids: CASSFPLADSTYEQYF.

The genes are TRBV9 and TRBJ2-5; 7 bases fit TRBD2. V trimming: 4 bases; J trimming: 2 bases; junction bases outside the gene matches: 8. Germline CDR1 SGDLS, CDR2 YYNGEE. The CDR3 spans 15 residues. The CDR3 protein is CASSLSGRRQETQYF. CDR3 in DNA: TGTGCCAGCAGCCTTAGCGGGCGCCGACAAGAGACCCAGTACTTC.

This clone was seen a few times. CDR3 sequence: CASSLSGNTEAFF. In nucleotides, the CDR3 is TGTGCCAGCAGTCTGAGCGGGAACACTGAAGCTTTCTTT. The V call is TRBV2, the J call TRBJ1-1, with D unclear. CDR3 length equals 13 residues. CDR1 is SNHLY, CDR2 FYNNEI, per germline. Deletions cut 5 bases from V and 1 base from J, with 8 bases between.

V gene TRBV14 combines with J gene TRBJ2-4, with no clear D. The germline CDR1 and CDR2 sequences are SGHDN and FVKESK. The CDR3 runs 12 residues. V lost 2 bases and J 6 bases, leaving 5 bases between the germline ends. The CDR3 nucleotides read TGTGCCAGCAGCCAATATAGAAACATTCAGTACTTC. Translating gives CASSQYRNIQYF.

The J gene is TRBJ2-4, the V gene TRBV28, with TRBD1 as a possible D gene (6 bases). Trimming took 1 base from V and 1 from J, leaving 17 bases between them. The V gene's germline CDR1 is MDHEN and CDR2 SYDVKM. The CDR3 has 18 amino acids. CDR3 region: CASSLSPIRGFAKNIQYF. The CDR3 DNA sequence: TGTGCCAGCAGTTTATCGCCCATCAGGGGTTTCGCCAAAAACATTCAGTACTTC.

The rearrangement joins TRBV4-3 to TRBJ2-5, with TRBD1 matching 7 bases. This CDR3 is 14 amino acids long. CDR1 is LGHNA and CDR2 is YSLEER in the germline V gene. After removal of 2 bases from V and 1 base from J, the junction contained 1 base not matched to a gene. The CDR3 bases are TGCGCCAGCAGCCAAAGGGACAGCCAAGAGACCCAGTACTTC. Amino acid sequence: CASSQRDSQETQYF.

The gene calls are TRBV27 and TRBJ2-1; the match to TRBD2 covers 8 bases. The J segment lost 6 bases and the V segment lost 7 bases, leaving 14 bases of the junction unmatched. Germline loops: CDR1 MNHEY, CDR2 SMNVEV (reference sequence). This CDR3 contains 16 residues. CDR3 loop: CASTATASGSVNEQFF. DNA for the CDR3: TGTGCCAGCACCGCAACGGCCAGCGGGAGTGTCAATGAGCAGTTCTTC.

The chain carries TRBV19 and TRBJ1-2, with 9 bases that match TRBD1. The J segment lost 2 bases and the V segment lost 6 bases, leaving 1 base of the junction unmatched. The CDR3 contains 13 residues. Germline V lookup: CDR1 LNHDA, CDR2 SQIVND (reference sequence). CDR3 nucleotide sequence: TGTGCCAGTAGCGGACAGGGGAACTATGGCTACACCTTC. Its protein is CASSGQGNYGYTF. Using reference TRBV19 and TRBJ1-2 for the parts outside the CDR3, the full variable domain is DGGITQSPKYLFRKEGQNVTLSCEQNLNHDAMYWYRQDPGQGLRLIYYSQIVNDFQKGDIAEGYSVSREKKESFPLTVTSAQKNPTAFYLCASSGQGNYGYTFGSGTRLTVV.

The J gene is TRBJ2-7, the V gene TRBV11-3; D gene unclear. The CDR3 sequence is 15 residues long. Germline V gene sequence: CDR1 SGHNT, CDR2 YENEEA. V was pared by 1 base and J by 3 bases, with 13 bases between. The CDR3 loop is CASSLGRSLIYEQYF. CDR3 bases: TGTGCCAGCAGCTTAGGTCGGAGCCTTATCTACGAGCAGTACTTC.

The gene calls are TRBV7-8 and TRBJ1-4; possible D gene TRBD1, 5 bases. Germline assignment: CDR1 SGHVS and CDR2 FQNEAQ. The CDR3 sequence is 13 residues long. V gave up 1 base and J gave up 8 bases, with 8 bases separating them. CDR3 protein: CASSLGQTEKLFF. The CDR3 DNA is TGTGCCAGCAGCTTAGGACAGACCGAAAAACTGTTTTTT.

The rearrangement uses TRBV7-9 and TRBJ2-1; 11 nucleotides line up with TRBD2. This CDR3 has 15 residues. V shed 4 bases, J shed 8 bases, and the junction held 7 bases outside the gene matches. The germline V gene encodes CDR1 SEHNR and CDR2 FQNEAQ (reference sequence). Here the CDR3 DNA reads TGTGCCAGCAGCTCCACTAGCGGGAGTTCTTATGAGCAGTTCTTC. This codes for CASSSTSGSSYEQFF.

The chain employs TRBV29-1 and TRBJ1-4, with D possibly being TRBD1 (5 bases). Trimming stripped 3 bases from V and 7 bases from J, with 6 bases between. The length of the CDR3 is 11 residues. The germline gives CDR1 SQVTM, CDR2 ANQGSEA. The CDR3 bases are TGCAGCGTTGACCAGGGTGAAAAACTGTTTTTT. This translates into CSVDQGEKLFF.

V usage is TRBV18 and J usage is TRBJ2-2; TRBD2 matches at 11 bases. The CDR3 length is 18 residues. Germline V gene lookup returns CDR1 KGHSH and CDR2 LQKENI. The V segment lost 2 bases and the J segment 4 bases; nucleotides outside the gene matches: 9. CDR3 amino acids: CASSPSHLAGGFTGELFF. DNA for the CDR3: TGTGCCAGCTCACCAAGTCATCTAGCGGGAGGATTCACCGGGGAGCTGTTTTTT.

The chain is built from TRBV19 and TRBJ2-2; the match to TRBD2 covers 10 bases. J was trimmed by 6 bases and V by 2 bases; bases with no gene match: 3. The CDR3 is 15 amino acids. Germline CDR1 LNHDA, CDR2 SQIVND (reference sequence). Written as DNA, the CDR3 is TGTGCCAGTAGTATAACTAGCGGGAATGCCGGGGAGCTGTTTTTT. Its translation: CASSITSGNAGELFF.

This chain links TRBV6-1 with TRBJ2-3; a weak D match, TRBD1 (5 bases). Trimming took off 1 base at V and 4 bases at J, with 12 bases between the two ends. Germline V gene lookup returns CDR1 MNHNS and CDR2 SASEGT. There are 15 residues in the CDR3. The CDR3, as DNA: TGTGCCAGCAGTGAAGGAGGCAGGGCATCAGATACGCAGTATTTT. As protein: CASSEGGRASDTQYF.

The V and J genes are TRBV6-1 and TRBJ2-7; tentatively, D is TRBD1 (8 bases). The CDR3 loop spans 13 amino acids. V lost 11 bases and J lost 2, with 16 bases in between. Germline V gene sequence: CDR1 MNHNS, CDR2 SASEGT. CDR3 nucleotides: TGTGCCTTACGGACAGGGAGGGCCTACGAGCAGTACTTC. It encodes CALRTGRAYEQYF.

The chain recombines TRBV6-1 with TRBJ2-7, with 8 positions matching TRBD2. CDR1 and CDR2 (germline): MNHNS, SASEGT. Germline trimming cut 9 bases from V and 5 bases from J; bases unmatched to any gene: 9. This CDR3 comprises 13 residues. CDR3 protein: CASTSGFRDEQYF. Here the CDR3 DNA reads TGTGCCAGTACTAGCGGCTTCCGGGACGAGCAGTACTTC.

This chain joins TRBV6-5 and TRBJ2-1, with 10 bases aligning to TRBD2. V lost 2 bases and J lost 5; bases outside the gene matches: 3. In germline, CDR1 is MNHEY, CDR2 SVGAGI. The CDR3 is made up of 15 amino acids. CDR3 loop: CASSYLAGANNEQFF. The CDR3 DNA sequence: TGTGCCAGCAGTTACCTAGCGGGAGCGAACAATGAGCAGTTCTTC.

J is TRBJ2-7 and V is TRBV2; unclear D gene. The CDR3 spans 12 residues. Germline V CDR1 and CDR2: SNHLY, FYNNEI. V lost 3 bases and J lost 9, with 12 bases in between. The chain's CDR3 is CASSESSPGQYF. In DNA, the CDR3 is TGTGCCAGCAGTGAGTCCTCCCCGGGGCAGTACTTC.

The V and J genes are TRBV27 and TRBJ2-5; 10 bases match TRBD2. V gave up 2 bases and J gave up 5 bases; unmatched junction bases: 5. The CDR3 extends over 15 amino acids. Germline V CDR1 and CDR2: MNHEY, SMNVEV (reference sequence). For the CDR3, the DNA is TGTGCCAGCAGTTTAAGCGGGAGGGCCCAGGAGACCCAGTACTTC. Residues: CASSLSGRAQETQYF.

This chain connects TRBV5-1 to TRBJ2-3, with TRBD2 as a possible D gene (5 bases). Trimming removed 2 bases at V and 5 bases at J, with 6 bases between. CDR1 is SGHRS and CDR2 is YFSETQ in the germline V gene. The CDR3 contains 12 residues. Here the CDR3 reads CASSFGRDTQYF. The CDR3 nucleotides are TGCGCCAGCAGCTTTGGGAGAGATACGCAGTATTTT.

The chain has TRBV4-2 and TRBJ2-1; 14 positions match TRBD2. This CDR3 is built from 18 residues. Unmatched junction bases numbered 8, after V lost 1 base and J lost 6 bases. Germline V lookup: CDR1 LGHNA, CDR2 YNFKEQ. The CDR3 DNA follows: TGTGCCAGCAGCCAAGGGGGACTAGCGGGAGTACTCGGCAATGAGCAGTTCTTC. Translated, it gives CASSQGGLAGVLGNEQFF.

The chain combines TRBV28 with TRBJ2-5, with D possibly TRBD2 on 5 matching bases. CDR3 length: 14 amino acids. CDR1 is MDHEN and CDR2 is SYDVKM in the germline V gene. V gave up 2 bases and J gave up 5 bases, with 12 bases separating them. CDR3 protein: CASSLGGGGETQYF. Here the CDR3 DNA reads TGTGCCAGCAGTTTAGGAGGAGGAGGCGAGACCCAGTACTTC. Full variable domain (outside the CDR3, taken from reference TRBV28 and TRBJ2-5): DVKVTQSSRYLVKRTGEKVFLECVQDMDHENMFWYRQDPGLGLRLIYFSYDVKMKEKGDIPEGYSVSREKKERFSLILESASTNQTSMYLCASSLGGGGETQYFGPGTRLLVL.

This chain joins TRBV10-3 and TRBJ2-4; D gene uncertain. The CDR3 consists of 13 residues. Trimming stripped 10 bases from V and 3 bases from J, with 13 bases between. The germline gives CDR1 ENHRY, CDR2 SYGVKD. CDR3 nucleotide sequence: TGTGCCAACTTCCCGCTTAGCAAAAACATTCAGTACTTC. Encoded protein: CANFPLSKNIQYF.

The CDR3 spells CASSSPVGTGAGMGYTF. CDR3 nucleotide sequence: TGTGCCAGCAGCTCACCGGTCGGGACAGGGGCAGGAATGGGCTACACCTTC. The chain joins TRBV7-8 to TRBJ1-2; the match to TRBD1 covers 10 bases. V was pared by 4 bases and J by 8 bases, with 16 bases of the junction left unmatched. Germline V gives CDR1 SGHVS, CDR2 FQNEAQ. This CDR3 is built from 17 residues.